This note documents a single T cell receptor beta chain sequence. Profiling relied on immunoSEQ multiplex PCR, and the TCRdb table lists in-frame clones only, not all of them. The sample lists some 25,000 clones, approximately 94% occurring once. The record originates from a study of blood T cell repertoires in COVID-19. The CDR3 has 17 amino acids. Germline V gene lookup returns CDR1 SGHVS and CDR2 FNYEAQ. With V trimmed by 5 bases and J by 2 bases, 10 bases remained unmatched. Specimen: peripheral blood. The sequence was obtained from a woman aged 45-60 years with active COVID-19. The chain couples TRBV7-6 to TRBJ1-3, with 9 bases matching TRBD1. The chain's CDR3 is CASSERTGVGTGNTIYF. CDR3 DNA sequence: TGTGCCAGCAGCGAAAGGACAGGGGTGGGGACTGGAAACACCATATATTTT.